This T cell receptor beta chain was captured by sequencing in a study of PD-L1 blockade in urothelial cancer. Background on the study: Treatment start was followed by blood analysis at 3 weeks (second dose) and again at 6 weeks. Peripheral blood specimens exhibited a median yield of about 150,000 T cells.

This clone was seen a few times. Each PCR received spiked synthetic TCR analog templates. Profiled with immunoSEQ multiplex PCR; TCRdb holds only in-frame clones, not every one. The table records about 44,000 clones, 82% of them present only once. The V end was cut by 5 bases, the J end by 5 bases, with 12 bases between. Germline assignment: CDR1 SSHAT and CDR2 FNYEAQ (reference sequence). The CDR3 covers 13 residues. The TCR originated in a man between 65 and 85 years old with urothelial cancer. The chain joins TRBV7-7 to TRBJ2-5; D uncertain. The source was PBMCs, collected around atezolizumab (anti-PD-L1) treatment. CDR3 in amino acids: CASSHDTRETQYF. The CDR3 nucleotides read TGTGCCAGCAGCCATGACACTCGTGAGACCCAGTACTTC.